These T cell receptor beta chains were read from a single sample in a study of blood T cell repertoires in COVID-19. TCRdb's copy holds only in-frame clones and misses some; the assay was immunoSEQ multiplex PCR. The sample gives 300,000 to 450,000 clones, roughly 90% of which show up once; under 1.3% is in the top ten. The sample consisted of PBMCs or T cells enriched from blood (not recorded which). These receptors all stem from a woman aged 25 to 45 who had recovered from COVID-19. Both conserved end residues are part of each CDR3. A D gene is named only where the DNA matches it firmly. Not all rows give a size; the values are once, few, many and, for expanded clones, a class.

TRBV5-6	TRBJ1-4	-	-	CASSLVWGTTNEKLFF	TGTGCCAGCAGCTTGGTCTGGGGCACAACTAATGAAAAACTGTTTTTT
TRBV3-1/TRBV3-2	TRBJ2-7	-	TRBD1	CASSLGQGVLYEQYF	TGTGCCAGCAGCCTGGGACAGGGAGTTCTCTACGAGCAGTACTTC
TRBV28	TRBJ1-5	-	TRBD1	CASSTRQGASYSNQPQHF	TGTGCCAGCAGTACCCGACAGGGGGCAAGCTATAGCAATCAGCCCCAGCATTTT
TRBV19	TRBJ2-7	-	TRBD1	CASSNSGTGGLEQYF	TGTGCCAGTAGTAATTCCGGGACAGGGGGTCTCGAGCAGTACTTC
TRBV28	TRBJ1-5	-	-	CASSLGSRGDQPQHF	TGTGCCAGCAGTTTGGGCTCTCGGGGTGATCAGCCCCAGCATTTT
TRBV29-1	TRBJ2-1	-	-	CSVEVVLYNEQFF	TGCAGCGTTGAAGTTGTGTTATACAATGAGCAGTTCTTC
TRBV9	TRBJ1-2	once	-	CASSVDAGVYGYTF	TGTGCCAGCAGCGTAGATGCAGGGGTCTATGGCTACACCTTC
TRBV4-1	TRBJ1-2	-	-	CASSPWERGDGYTF	TGCGCCAGCAGCCCCTGGGAGCGGGGAGATGGCTACACCTTC
TRBV7-9	TRBJ2-3	few	-	CASSFGGLALTDTQYF	TGTGCCAGCAGCTTCGGTGGGCTCGCACTCACAGATACGCAGTATTTT
TRBV10-3	TRBJ1-1	-	TRBD1	CAISGTGATNTEAFF	TGTGCCATCAGTGGAACAGGGGCAACGAACACTGAAGCTTTCTTT
TRBV5-4	TRBJ1-4	-	-	CASSPNGGANEKLFF	TGTGCCAGCAGCCCGAACGGGGGAGCTAATGAAAAACTGTTTTTT
TRBV29-1	TRBJ2-5	-	TRBD1	CSVEEGTGLWQETQYF	TGCAGCGTTGAAGAAGGGACAGGGCTGTGGCAAGAGACCCAGTACTTC
TRBV4-1	TRBJ2-1	-	-	CASSQEGATYNEQFF	TGCGCCAGCAGCCAAGAAGGGGCAACTTACAATGAGCAGTTCTTC
TRBV6-5	TRBJ2-2	-	TRBD1	CASSLDRVTGELFF	TGTGCCAGCAGCCTGGACAGGGTCACCGGGGAGCTGTTTTTT
TRBV5-1	TRBJ1-4	-	TRBD1	CASSQDRATNEKLFF	TGCGCCAGCAGCCAGGACAGGGCTACTAATGAAAAACTGTTTTTT
TRBV7-2	TRBJ2-1	-	-	CASSHGGPYNEQFF	TGTGCCAGCAGCCACGGGGGGCCCTACAATGAGCAGTTCTTC
TRBV25-1	TRBJ1-2	-	TRBD1	CASRHEDRGYGYTF	TGTGCCAGCAGACACGAAGACAGGGGGTATGGCTACACCTTC
TRBV2	TRBJ2-2	once	TRBD2	CASNGLALTGELFF	TGTGCCAGCAACGGACTAGCTCTGACCGGGGAGCTGTTTTTT
TRBV29-1	TRBJ1-1	few	-	CSVAGPRDTEAFF	TGCAGCGTCGCCGGGCCCAGGGACACTGAAGCTTTCTTT
TRBV21-1	TRBJ1-5	-	-	CASSKLITGNYSNQPQHF	TGTGCCAGCAGCAAACTTATAACAGGGAATTATAGCAATCAGCCCCAGCATTTT
TRBV5-1	TRBJ1-4	-	-	CASSLSNLLDGANEKLFF	TGCGCCAGCAGCTTGAGTAATCTACTGGACGGGGCTAATGAAAAACTGTTTTTT
TRBV5-4	TRBJ2-7	-	TRBD1	CASSSGTAYEQYF	TGTGCCAGCAGCTCTGGGACAGCATACGAGCAGTACTTC
TRBV27	TRBJ2-3	-	TRBD2	CASSYFTSGGPSTDTQYF	TGTGCCAGCAGTTATTTTACTAGCGGGGGGCCTAGCACAGATACGCAGTATTTT
TRBV6-5	TRBJ1-2	-	-	CASSQGLYGYTF	TGTGCCAGCAGTCAGGGGTTGTATGGCTACACCTTC
TRBV19	TRBJ1-6	-	-	CASSMLQASSYNSPLHF	TGTGCCAGTAGTATGCTGCAGGCGAGCTCCTATAATTCACCCCTCCACTTT
TRBV7-9	TRBJ1-1	-	-	CASSLAMNTEAFF	TGTGCCAGCAGCTTAGCCATGAACACTGAAGCTTTCTTT
TRBV19	TRBJ1-1	-	-	CASSIGRTPNTEAFF	TGTGCCAGTAGTATAGGAAGGACACCGAACACTGAAGCTTTCTTT
TRBV29-1	TRBJ1-2	-	TRBD1	CSVGDRVNYGYTF	TGCAGCGTTGGAGACAGGGTCAACTATGGCTACACCTTC
TRBV24-1	TRBJ2-1	-	TRBD2	CATSGSSGGTYNEQFF	TGTGCCACCAGTGGCTCTAGCGGGGGAACCTACAATGAGCAGTTCTTC
TRBV4-2	TRBJ1-6	-	-	CASSQGGRDLVSPLHF	TGTGCCAGCAGCCAAGGAGGCAGGGACTTGGTGTCACCCCTCCACTTT
TRBV28	TRBJ2-2	-	TRBD1	CASSSGDRKTGELFF	TGTGCCAGCAGTTCCGGGGACAGGAAGACCGGGGAGCTGTTTTTT
TRBV6-1	TRBJ2-7	-	TRBD2	CASSEGSIAGAYEQYF	TGTGCCAGCAGTGAAGGCTCGATAGCGGGGGCTTACGAGCAGTACTTC